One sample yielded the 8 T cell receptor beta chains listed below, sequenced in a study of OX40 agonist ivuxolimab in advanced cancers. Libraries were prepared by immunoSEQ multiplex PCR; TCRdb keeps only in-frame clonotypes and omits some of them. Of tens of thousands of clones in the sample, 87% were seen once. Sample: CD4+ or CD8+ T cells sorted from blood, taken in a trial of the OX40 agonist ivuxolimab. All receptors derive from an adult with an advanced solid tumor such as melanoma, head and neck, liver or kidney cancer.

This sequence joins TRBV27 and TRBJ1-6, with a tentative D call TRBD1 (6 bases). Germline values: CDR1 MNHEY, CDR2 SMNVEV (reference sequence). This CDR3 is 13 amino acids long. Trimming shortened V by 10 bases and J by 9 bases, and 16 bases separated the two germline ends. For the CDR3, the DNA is TGTGCCACCCGACCCGCGGGGGCTTCACCCCTCCACTTT. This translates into CATRPAGASPLHF.

The CDR3 region is CASSSFRDHHLTDTQYF. The CDR3, as DNA: TGTGCCAGCAGTTCCTTCCGGGACCATCACCTCACAGATACGCAGTATTTT. V is TRBV28 and J is TRBJ2-3; D possibly matches TRBD1 or TRBD2 (5 bases each). This CDR3 is built from 17 residues. Germline V gene sequence: CDR1 MDHEN, CDR2 SYDVKM. The germline V and J ends were trimmed by 4 bases and 2 bases, with 19 bases remaining between them.

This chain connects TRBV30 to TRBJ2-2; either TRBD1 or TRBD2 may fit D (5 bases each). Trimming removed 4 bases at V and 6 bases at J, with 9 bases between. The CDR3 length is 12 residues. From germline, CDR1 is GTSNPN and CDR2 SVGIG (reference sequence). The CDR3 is CAWTLGPGELFF. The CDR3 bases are TGTGCCTGGACGTTGGGACCCGGGGAGCTGTTTTTT.

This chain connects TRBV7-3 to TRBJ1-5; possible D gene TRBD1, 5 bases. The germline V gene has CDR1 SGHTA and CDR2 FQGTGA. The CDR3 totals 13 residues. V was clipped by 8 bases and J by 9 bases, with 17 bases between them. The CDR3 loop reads CASAAGTEGPQHF. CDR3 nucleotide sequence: TGTGCCAGCGCTGCAGGGACTGAGGGGCCCCAGCATTTT. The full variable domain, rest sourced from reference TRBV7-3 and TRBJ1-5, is GAGVSQTPSNKVTEKGKYVELRCDPISGHTALYWYRQSLGQGPEFLIYFQGTGAADDSGLPNDRFFAVRPEGSVSTLKIQRTERGDSAVYLCASAAGTEGPQHFGDGTRLSIL.

CDR3 DNA: TGTGCCAGCAGCCTCCTGGAAACAGATACGCAGTATTTT. Translation: CASSLLETDTQYF. V is TRBV7-8 and J is TRBJ2-3; no reliable D call. V was clipped by 5 bases and J by 3 bases, with 9 bases between them. The CDR3 length is 13 residues. The V gene's germline CDR1 is SGHVS and CDR2 FQNEAQ.

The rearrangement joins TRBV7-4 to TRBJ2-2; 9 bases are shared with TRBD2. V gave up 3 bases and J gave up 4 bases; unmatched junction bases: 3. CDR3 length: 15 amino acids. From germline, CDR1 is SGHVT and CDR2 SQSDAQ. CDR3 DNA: TGTGCCAGCAGCTTTGCTAGCGGGGCCACCGGGGAGCTGTTTTTT. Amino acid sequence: CASSFASGATGELFF.

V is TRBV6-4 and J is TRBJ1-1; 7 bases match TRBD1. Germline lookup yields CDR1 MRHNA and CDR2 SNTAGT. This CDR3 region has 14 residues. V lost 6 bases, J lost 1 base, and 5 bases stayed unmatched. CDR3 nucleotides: TGTGCCAGCAGGGCCACAGGGGAGAACACTGAAGCTTTCTTT. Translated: CASRATGENTEAFF.

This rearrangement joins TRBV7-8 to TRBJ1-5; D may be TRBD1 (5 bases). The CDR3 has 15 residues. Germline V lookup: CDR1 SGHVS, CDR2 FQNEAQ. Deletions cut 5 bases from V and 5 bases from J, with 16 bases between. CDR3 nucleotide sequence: TGTGCCAGCAGCCCCTCCGGACACAGCTATCAGCCCCAGCATTTT. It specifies CASSPSGHSYQPQHF.